This entry describes one T cell receptor beta chain. Its specificity is unknown. Sequencing of cultured CD4+ T cell DNA used the Oncomine TCR Beta short-read assay. Genomic DNA was isolated from CD4+ T cells that had been cultured. TCRdb recomputed calls from the PCR reads with MiXCR, one row per CDR3 protein. The table lists about 14,000 distinct CDR3 sequences, roughly 53% of them singletons. The germline V gene has CDR1 KGHSH and CDR2 LQKENI. V was trimmed by 2 bases and J by 1 base, leaving 14 bases between them. The CDR3 is 16 residues long. This record comes from a study of vaccination and CD4 T cells after COVID-19. For the study at large: All convalescent patients were nasal swab PCR positive for SARS-CoV-2; 9 or 10 had mild and one severe disease.

Described treatment: roughly 10-day PBMC culture with coronavirus spike peptide pools or control peptides (ViraFEST assay). First, ViraFEST expanded antigen-specific T cells with peptide pools, and next it sequenced the TCRs. The receptor's source is a human donor who had recovered from COVID-19. The specimen comprised CD4+ T cells from blood, cultured in vitro, sampled before SARS-CoV-2 vaccination. The V call is TRBV18, the J call TRBJ1-1; D is possibly TRBD1 (5 bases). The CDR3 here is CASSPMRGLGNTEAFF. The CDR3 DNA sequence: TGTGCCAGCTCACCAATGAGGGGATTGGGGAACACTGAAGCTTTCTTT. The variable domain in full, completed from reference TRBV18 and TRBJ1-1, reads NAGVMQNPRHLVRRRGQEARLRCSPMKGHSHVYWYRQLPEEGLKFMVYLQKENIIDESGMPKERFSAEFPKEGPSILRIQQVVRGDSAAYFCASSPMRGLGNTEAFFGQGTRLTVV.